This TCR beta chain appears in the sequencing data of a study of cytomegalovirus exposure and HLA in healthy donors. It was with 60 Vbeta and 13 Jbeta primers that the PCR ran. Clones were sequenced by immunoSEQ multiplex PCR, and TCRdb holds only the in-frame ones, with some missing. The sample records fewer than 200,000 clones, roughly 82% being singletons. The source of this sequence is a woman in her forties or fifties in good health and CMV-seropositive. The material sequenced was PBMCs.

Here the CDR3 reads CAWGRGPGGYTF. CDR3 nucleotide sequence: TGTGCCTGGGGGCGGGGGCCGGGCGGCTACACCTTC. The chain recombines TRBV30 with TRBJ1-2, with a possible D match to TRBD1 (6 bases). The CDR3 runs 12 residues. Germline CDR1 reads GTSNPN; CDR2 reads SVGIG (reference sequence). V was cut by 5 bases and J by 8 bases, with 15 bases left in between.